These 24 T cell receptor beta chains came from one sample sequenced in a study of blood T cell repertoires in COVID-19. TCRdb's table, derived via immunoSEQ multiplex PCR, lists solely in-frame clones and lacks some. The sample yields approximately 30,000 clones, about 90% seen once. Specimen: peripheral blood. These receptors came from a human donor in a cohort sampled during active COVID-19.

The chain carries TRBV9 and TRBJ2-1, with D possibly matching TRBD2 (6 bases). The CDR3 sequence is 14 residues long. Trimming shortened V by 0 bases and J by 6 bases, and 10 bases separated the two germline ends. Germline V gene data show CDR1 as SGDLS and CDR2 as YYNGEE. CDR3 sequence reads: CASSVGGDGNEQFF. Written as DNA, the CDR3 is TGTGCCAGCAGCGTAGGGGGGGACGGCAATGAGCAGTTCTTC.

V usage is TRBV19 and J usage is TRBJ2-3, with 12 bases fitting TRBD2. This CDR3 spans 15 amino acids. V lost 3 bases to trimming and J lost 4 bases; unmatched junction nucleotides: 2. Germline CDR1 reads LNHDA; CDR2 reads SQIVND (reference sequence). In DNA, the CDR3 is TGTGCCAGTAGTATGCCTAGCGGGGGGGCAGATACGCAGTATTTT. Translation: CASSMPSGGADTQYF.

This chain links TRBV19 with TRBJ2-2, with D possibly matching TRBD1 (6 bases). CDR1 is LNHDA, CDR2 SQIVND, per germline (reference sequence). Trimming shortened V by 11 bases and J by 1 base, and 17 bases separated the two germline ends. CDR3 length: 15 amino acids. CDR3 sequence (DNA): TGTGCCTCACGCCTCCTCAGGGGGAACACCGGGGAGCTGTTTTTT. Amino acid sequence: CASRLLRGNTGELFF.

This rearrangement joins TRBV5-4 to TRBJ2-7; 10 nucleotides match TRBD2. Germline V gives CDR1 SGHNT, CDR2 YYREEE (reference sequence). The CDR3 contains 14 residues. J lost 5 bases, V lost 3 bases, and 5 bases had no gene match. CDR3 sequence (DNA): TGTGCCAGCAGCTCGGCTAGCGGGGGCCACGAGCAGTACTTC. Translation gives CASSSASGGHEQYF.

This rearrangement joins TRBV10-2 to TRBJ2-3, with a tentative D call TRBD1 (6 bases). Germline V lookup: CDR1 WSHSY, CDR2 SAAADI. The CDR3 extends over 14 amino acids. Trimming took 6 bases from V and 0 from J, leaving 10 bases between them. CDR3 sequence: CASSGTFSTDTQYF. The CDR3 nucleotides read TGCGCCAGCAGCGGGACATTTAGCACAGATACGCAGTATTTT.

J is TRBJ2-1 and V is TRBV5-1; TRBD2 matches 7 bases. V shed 2 bases and J 10 bases; nucleotides not matched to a gene: 6. This CDR3 contains 13 residues. CDR1 is SGHRS and CDR2 is YFSETQ in the germline V gene. The CDR3 is CASSFTLSGEQFF. CDR3 nucleotide sequence: TGCGCCAGCAGCTTTACCCTTAGCGGGGAGCAGTTCTTC.

V is TRBV5-1 and J is TRBJ2-5; tentatively, D is TRBD2 (7 bases). Trimming pared 4 bases from V and 4 bases from J, leaving 20 bases between. The germline V gene has CDR1 SGHRS and CDR2 YFSETQ. There are 16 residues in the CDR3. Here the CDR3 reads CASSLVGGVFGETQYF. The CDR3 DNA reads as TGCGCCAGCAGCCTGGTAGGGGGGGTTTTCGGAGAGACCCAGTACTTC.

The rearrangement links TRBV27 to TRBJ1-1; D ambiguous. CDR1 and CDR2 (germline): MNHEY, SMNVEV (reference sequence). The CDR3 has 15 amino acids. Trimming cost V 5 bases and J 1 base, with 14 bases left between them. The CDR3 region is CASSPHNGRNTEAFF. The DNA for the CDR3 is TGTGCCAGCAGTCCCCATAATGGGAGGAACACTGAAGCTTTCTTT.

This chain uses TRBV6-5 with TRBJ2-1; a weak D match, TRBD1 (6 bases). The V gene lost 6 bases and the J gene lost 1 base, with 13 bases spanning the gap. The CDR3 extends over 15 amino acids. Germline V lookup: CDR1 MNHEY, CDR2 SVGAGI. Here the CDR3 reads CASSSRDISYNEQFF. The DNA for the CDR3 is TGTGCCAGCAGCAGCCGGGACATATCCTACAATGAGCAGTTCTTC.

The chain couples TRBV18 to TRBJ1-5; D call uncertain. The ends were cut back, 6 bases at V and 3 bases at J, with 9 bases in the middle. Germline-derived CDR1 and CDR2 are KGHSH and LQKENI. CDR3 size: 13 residues. CDR3 sequence (DNA): TGTGCCAGCTCTGGGCAGGACAATCAGCCCCAGCATTTT. Amino acids: CASSGQDNQPQHF.

The CDR3 is CASSQDRNRANQPQHF. The CDR3 DNA reads as TGTGCCAGCAGCCAAGATCGAAACAGAGCCAATCAGCCCCAGCATTTT. The chain has TRBV4-2 and TRBJ1-5, with unresolved D. The CDR3 totals 16 residues. Trimming pared 0 bases from V and 3 bases from J, leaving 12 bases between. CDR1 LGHNA and CDR2 YNFKEQ come from the germline V gene.

V usage is TRBV5-1 and J usage is TRBJ2-7; 12 bases match TRBD1. Trimming removed 4 bases from V and 5 bases from J; junction bases left unmatched: 10. Germline CDR1 and CDR2: SGHRS and YFSETQ. The CDR3 has 16 residues. The CDR3 nucleotides are TGCGCCAGCAGCCCCCCACCGGGACAGGGGGCAAACGAGCAGTACTTC. Translation: CASSPPPGQGANEQYF.

The rearrangement links TRBV12-3 or TRBV12-4 to TRBJ2-3, with a tentative D call TRBD1 (5 bases). CDR3 length: 11 amino acids. Trimming shortened V by 6 bases and J by 8 bases, and 9 bases separated the two germline ends. The CDR3 DNA reads as TGTGCCAGCAGCCAGGGCAGTACGCAGTATTTT. It encodes CASSQGSTQYF.

This sequence joins TRBV11-2 and TRBJ1-1, with a tentative D call TRBD1 (5 bases). The CDR3 runs to 13 residues. CDR1 is SGHAT and CDR2 is FQNNGV in the germline V gene. V lost 4 bases, J lost 2 bases, and 8 bases lay in between. The CDR3 coding sequence is TGTGCCAGCAGCTCGGACACTAACACTGAAGCTTTCTTT. This codes for CASSSDTNTEAFF.

DNA for the CDR3: TGTGCCAGCAGCCGGAGTGGCGGGGGGGCGAGGGAGACCCAGTACTTC. This sequence encodes CASSRSGGGARETQYF. The rearrangement links TRBV7-3 to TRBJ2-5; 9 bases are shared with TRBD2. CDR3 length: 16 amino acids. Germline assignment: CDR1 SGHTA and CDR2 FQGTGA. Losses at the gene ends were 5 bases for V and 5 bases for J; bases not matched to a gene: 12.

The chain links TRBV2 to TRBJ2-6, with 8 positions matching TRBD1. The CDR3 has 18 amino acids. V dropped 6 bases and J dropped 0; count of bases not matched to a gene: 10. The V gene's germline CDR1 is SNHLY and CDR2 FYNNEI. The CDR3 sequence is CASRPRTGTHSGANVLTF. CDR3 bases: TGTGCCAGCAGGCCCCGGACAGGGACTCACTCTGGGGCCAACGTCCTGACTTTC.

The gene calls are TRBV19 and TRBJ2-6, with 8 bases aligning to TRBD1. This CDR3 has 16 amino acids. The J segment lost 2 bases and the V segment lost 5 bases, leaving 5 bases of the junction unmatched. CDR1 LNHDA and CDR2 SQIVND come from the germline V gene (reference sequence). This CDR3 is CASSDDRGAGANVLTF. The CDR3 nucleotides are TGTGCCAGTAGTGACGACAGGGGTGCTGGGGCCAACGTCCTGACTTTC.

The rearrangement links TRBV19 to TRBJ2-7; TRBD1 agrees at 12 bases. Trimming removed 6 bases from V and 5 bases from J; junction bases left unmatched: 8. Germline CDR1 and CDR2: LNHDA and SQIVND (reference sequence). This CDR3 comprises 15 residues. The DNA for the CDR3 is TGTGCCAGTAGCACCCGGGGACAGGGGGCCCACGAGCAGTACTTC. Translation gives CASSTRGQGAHEQYF.

CDR3 loop: CASSRRKTGGDNQPQHF. The CDR3 nucleotides are TGTGCCAGTAGTAGGAGAAAGACAGGGGGCGACAATCAGCCCCAGCATTTT. The chain is built from TRBV19 and TRBJ1-5; 10 bases match TRBD1. The CDR3 loop spans 17 amino acids. V gave up 4 bases and J gave up 3 bases; unmatched junction bases: 9. CDR1 is LNHDA and CDR2 is SQIVND in the germline V gene (reference sequence).

This chain uses TRBV30 with TRBJ2-5; TRBD2 matches at 13 bases. The CDR3 spans 15 residues. The V gene's germline CDR1 is GTSNPN and CDR2 SVGIG (reference sequence). V was pared by 2 bases and J by 3 bases, with 3 bases of the junction left unmatched. This CDR3 reads CAWSRGLAGEETQYF. CDR3 in DNA: TGTGCCTGGAGTCGAGGACTAGCGGGGGAAGAGACCCAGTACTTC.

This chain uses TRBV5-1 with TRBJ2-3; D remains ambiguous. Trimming removed 1 base at V and 1 base at J, with 4 bases between. CDR3 length equals 13 residues. CDR1 is SGHRS, CDR2 YFSETQ, per germline. CDR3 protein: CASSLQGTDTQYF. For the CDR3, the DNA is TGCGCCAGCAGCTTGCAGGGCACAGATACGCAGTATTTT.

The chain combines TRBV15 with TRBJ1-5; D is undetermined. The germline V gene has CDR1 LNHNV and CDR2 YYDKDF (reference sequence). The CDR3 has 13 amino acids. V was trimmed by 5 bases and J by 9 bases, leaving 14 bases between them. The CDR3 sequence is CATSGLRLRPQHF. In DNA form, the CDR3 reads TGTGCCACCAGCGGGCTTAGGCTGCGGCCCCAGCATTTT.

The V and J genes are TRBV5-1 and TRBJ2-7; D might be TRBD2 (5 bases). CDR3 length: 14 residues. Germline loops: CDR1 SGHRS, CDR2 YFSETQ. The V and J ends lost 1 base and 5 bases respectively, with 13 bases between them. DNA for the CDR3: TGCGCCAGCAGCTTGCAACGGGAAAATAACGAGCAGTACTTC. The encoded protein is CASSLQRENNEQYF.

The chain couples TRBV3-1 (or the pseudogene TRBV3-2) to TRBJ1-2; D is unclear. Germline V lookup: CDR1 LGHDT, CDR2 YNNKEL (reference sequence). V was trimmed by 3 bases and J by 1 base, leaving 9 bases between them. The length of the CDR3 is 14 residues. CDR3 amino acids: CASSQAGSNYGYTF. The CDR3 DNA sequence: TGTGCCAGCAGCCAGGCCGGGAGTAACTATGGCTACACCTTC.